The 14 T cell receptor beta chains below all came from one sample that was sequenced in a study of control samples from healthy donors and cancer patients. Here immunoSEQ multiplex PCR was the method, and the copy in TCRdb shows in-frame clones only, minus some. This sample has 130,000 or so clones, with about 83% found just once. The sequenced material came from blood. These receptors came from a man younger than 45 in good health.

V is TRBV12-3 or TRBV12-4 and J is TRBJ1-1; D unresolved. The V gene lost 6 bases and the J gene lost 7 bases, with 9 bases spanning the gap. This CDR3 comprises 11 residues. CDR3 sequence (DNA): TGTGCCAGCAGCCAGACATTTGAAGCTTTCTTT. It encodes CASSQTFEAFF.

This rearrangement joins TRBV4-2 to TRBJ2-3; TRBD2 aligns across 9 bases. Germline V gene data show CDR1 as LGHNA and CDR2 as YNFKEQ. After removal of 3 bases from V and 2 bases from J, the junction contained 6 bases not matched to a gene. This CDR3 is 16 amino acids long. CDR3: CASSQQAGGYTDTQYF. CDR3 DNA: TGTGCCAGCAGCCAGCAAGCGGGGGGATACACAGATACGCAGTATTTT.

This chain connects TRBV7-9 to TRBJ1-3, with TRBD1 as a possible D gene (5 bases). Germline loops: CDR1 SEHNR, CDR2 FQNEAQ (reference sequence). This CDR3 comprises 16 residues. V lost 5 bases to trimming and J lost 0 bases, with 14 bases between them. The CDR3 here is CASSPRGALSGNTIYF. The CDR3 coding sequence is TGTGCCAGCAGCCCCCGAGGGGCACTCTCTGGAAACACCATATATTTT.

This chain connects TRBV4-2 to TRBJ1-2; possibly TRBD1 for D (6 bases). V was trimmed by 0 bases and J by 3 bases, leaving 8 bases between them. The CDR3 is made up of 14 amino acids. CDR1 and CDR2 from the germline V gene are LGHNA and YNFKEQ. CDR3: CASSQEPGDYGYTF. DNA for the CDR3: TGTGCCAGCAGCCAAGAGCCAGGGGACTATGGCTACACCTTC.

The chain uses TRBV19 and TRBJ2-7; D not resolved. Germline CDR1 and CDR2: LNHDA and SQIVND (reference sequence). V lost 3 bases, J lost 6 bases, and 6 bases lay in between. The CDR3 has 11 amino acids. The CDR3 protein is CASSIGVEQYF. The DNA for the CDR3 is TGTGCCAGTAGTATTGGGGTCGAGCAGTACTTC.

With regard to this clone: The sample holds other DNA sequences that translate to the same CDR3. The chain employs TRBV3-1 (or the pseudogene TRBV3-2) and TRBJ2-1; TRBD2 agrees at 12 bases. V shed 5 bases and J 3 bases; nucleotides not matched to a gene: 2. The CDR3 covers 15 residues. Germline-derived CDR1 and CDR2 are LGHDT and YNNKEL (reference sequence). The CDR3 is CASSLTSGGYNEQFF. CDR3 DNA sequence: TGTGCCAGCAGCTTGACTAGCGGGGGCTACAATGAGCAGTTCTTC.

This clone was seen only once. The chain links TRBV7-2 to TRBJ1-6, with D unresolved. CDR3 length: 12 amino acids. V was trimmed by 5 bases and J by 7 bases, leaving 6 bases between them. Germline assignment: CDR1 SGHTA and CDR2 FQGNSA. In nucleotides, the CDR3 is TGTGCCAGCAGCCCCCCAAATTCACCCCTCCACTTT. This sequence encodes CASSPPNSPLHF.

This clone came up a few times. The chain joins TRBV29-1 to TRBJ2-1, with 9 bases aligning to TRBD2. J lost 1 base, V lost 4 bases, and 2 bases had no gene match. The CDR3 extends over 14 amino acids. Germline V gives CDR1 SQVTM, CDR2 ANQGSEA. The CDR3, as DNA: TGCAGCGTTGCCAGCGGGGGGTCCTACAATGAGCAGTTCTTC. This translates into CSVASGGSYNEQFF.

The chain couples TRBV27 to TRBJ1-1, with TRBD1 matching over 7 bases. The V gene end was trimmed by 6 bases and the J gene end by 5 bases; junction bases not matched to a gene: 12. The CDR3 runs 15 residues. The germline CDR1 and CDR2 sequences are MNHEY and SMNVEV (reference sequence). This CDR3 reads CASSPARTGETEAFF. CDR3 bases: TGTGCCAGCAGCCCGGCAAGAACAGGGGAGACTGAAGCTTTCTTT.

The chain joins TRBV2 to TRBJ2-1; 10 bases fit TRBD1. Germline values: CDR1 SNHLY, CDR2 FYNNEI. V was clipped by 4 bases and J by 2 bases; unmatched bases: 2. This CDR3 has 15 residues. The chain's CDR3 is CASSGQGATYNEQFF. In DNA form, the CDR3 reads TGTGCCAGCAGTGGACAGGGGGCAACCTACAATGAGCAGTTCTTC.

The gene calls are TRBV29-1 and TRBJ1-3; weak D call: TRBD1 (5 bases). The V and J ends lost 2 bases and 4 bases respectively, with 12 bases between them. CDR1 is SQVTM and CDR2 is ANQGSEA in the germline V gene. This CDR3 is built from 14 residues. CDR3 sequence reads: CSVETGGYGNTIYF. In nucleotides, the CDR3 is TGCAGCGTTGAAACTGGGGGTTACGGAAACACCATATATTTT.

The rearrangement joins TRBV11-2 to TRBJ2-3, with unresolved D. The CDR3 covers 13 residues. Germline assignment: CDR1 SGHAT and CDR2 FQNNGV. V lost 3 bases and J 0 bases, leaving 4 bases between the germline ends. CDR3 bases: TGTGCCAGCAGCTTTCCTAGCACAGATACGCAGTATTTT. Translating gives CASSFPSTDTQYF.

V and J are TRBV14 and TRBJ1-3; the D is unclear. Germline values: CDR1 SGHDN, CDR2 FVKESK. The V gene lost 4 bases and the J gene lost 4 bases, with 14 bases spanning the gap. This CDR3 has 15 amino acids. CDR3 nucleotides: TGTGCCAGCAGCCCTCTGGTGGGGTCCGGAAACACCATATATTTT. Its translation: CASSPLVGSGNTIYF. Based on the CDR3 plus reference TRBV14 and TRBJ1-3, the full variable domain is EAGVTQFPSHSVIEKGQTVTLRCDPISGHDNLYWYRRVMGKEIKFLLHFVKESKQDESGMPNNRFLAERTGGTYSTLKVQPAELEDSGVYFCASSPLVGSGNTIYFGEGSWLTVV.

The chain couples TRBV11-3 to TRBJ1-6; D uncertain. From germline, CDR1 is SGHNT and CDR2 YENEEA. V dropped 5 bases and J dropped 7 bases, with 9 bases sitting between them. The CDR3 runs to 13 residues. CDR3 in DNA: TGTGCCAGCAGCCTCCGACGGAATTCACCCCTCCACTTT. This gives the protein CASSLRRNSPLHF.